The 29 T cell receptor beta chains in this list originate from one sample, sequenced in a study of cytomegalovirus exposure and HLA in healthy donors. The PCR used 60 Vbeta and 13 Jbeta primers. Data came from immunoSEQ multiplex PCR; TCRdb stores just in-frame clones and leaves some out. The sample data list 100,000 to 150,000 clones. Sample: PBMCs. The receptors were gathered from a woman aged 40 to 50 in good health and CMV-seropositive.

The gene calls are TRBV27 and TRBJ2-7, with D perhaps TRBD1 (5 bases). Germline V gene data show CDR1 as MNHEY and CDR2 as SMNVEV (reference sequence). V lost 3 bases and J 6 bases, leaving 12 bases between the germline ends. This CDR3 has 13 residues. CDR3 in amino acids: CASSLAGRREQYF. For the CDR3, the DNA is TGTGCCAGCAGTTTGGCAGGGCGGCGCGAGCAGTACTTC.

The chain links TRBV11-1 to TRBJ2-3; TRBD2 matches 12 bases. V lost 3 bases to trimming and J lost 5 bases; unmatched junction nucleotides: 6. The CDR3 has 16 residues. Germline loops: CDR1 SGHAT, CDR2 FQDESV (reference sequence). The CDR3 reads CASSFPSGRAGDTQYF. The CDR3 bases are TGTGCCAGCAGCTTCCCTAGCGGGAGGGCAGGAGATACGCAGTATTTT.

The rearrangement joins TRBV28 to TRBJ2-7; D uncertain. CDR3 length equals 14 residues. The germline V gene has CDR1 MDHEN and CDR2 SYDVKM. V was pared by 1 base and J by 2 bases, with 9 bases between. The CDR3 coding sequence is TGTGCCAGCAGTTTATCCGGGTCCCCCTACGAGCAGTACTTC. Translated: CASSLSGSPYEQYF.

This chain links TRBV5-1 with TRBJ1-5; 7 positions agree with TRBD1. CDR3 length equals 16 residues. The germline gives CDR1 SGHRS, CDR2 YFSETQ. V shed 0 bases and J 4 bases; nucleotides not matched to a gene: 7. In DNA form, the CDR3 reads TGCGCCAGCAGCTTGGGGCCCCAGGGGGTGAATCAGCCCCAGCATTTT. This sequence encodes CASSLGPQGVNQPQHF.

The chain uses TRBV5-1 and TRBJ2-2; D is ambiguous. Looked up from germline, CDR1 is SGHRS and CDR2 is YFSETQ. This CDR3 comprises 16 residues. V was pared by 0 bases and J by 2 bases, with 11 bases between. The CDR3: CASSLGAPANTGELFF. In DNA, the CDR3 is TGCGCCAGCAGCTTGGGGGCCCCAGCCAACACCGGGGAGCTGTTTTTT.

This chain connects TRBV9 to TRBJ1-5; possibly TRBD1 for D (6 bases). The germline V gene has CDR1 SGDLS and CDR2 YYNGEE. V was pared by 3 bases and J by 6 bases, with 13 bases between. The CDR3 consists of 14 residues. CDR3 sequence reads: CASSAGGGRQPQHF. CDR3 coding DNA: TGTGCCAGCAGCGCCGGGGGGGGCCGTCAGCCCCAGCATTTT.

The CDR3 sequence is CASSVGGTSGSGGNTGELFF. The CDR3, as DNA: TGTGCCAGCAGCGTAGGGGGGACTAGCGGGAGTGGGGGCAACACCGGGGAGCTGTTTTTT. This chain connects TRBV9 to TRBJ2-2; TRBD2 agrees at 14 bases. Germline V CDR1 and CDR2: SGDLS, YYNGEE. CDR3 length equals 20 residues. Trimming took 0 bases from V and 2 from J; bases not matched to a gene: 9.

The CDR3 region is CASSASRGEQYF. The DNA for the CDR3 is TGTGCCAGCAGCGCGTCTAGAGGTGAGCAGTACTTC. V is TRBV7-9 and J is TRBJ2-5; D gene ambiguous. Trimming shortened V by 5 bases and J by 11 bases, and 15 bases separated the two germline ends. The CDR3 consists of 12 residues. Germline CDR1 reads SEHNR; CDR2 reads FQNEAQ (reference sequence). The variable domain in full, with the rest retrieved from reference TRBV7-9 and TRBJ2-5, is DTGVSQNPRHKITKRGQNVTFRCDPISEHNRLYWYRQTLGQGPEFLTYFQNEAQLEKSRLLSDRFSAERPKGSFSTLEIQRTEQGDSAMYLCASSASRGEQYFGPGTRLLVL.

The gene calls are TRBV7-8 and TRBJ1-2, with 9 positions matching TRBD1. Germline V gene sequence: CDR1 SGHVS, CDR2 FQNEAQ. The CDR3 totals 15 residues. V shed 5 bases and J 8 bases; nucleotides not matched to a gene: 12. CDR3 sequence (DNA): TGTGCCAGCAGCCCCCGGGACAGGGCGGTTCAAGGCTACACCTTC. Residues: CASSPRDRAVQGYTF.

J is TRBJ2-1 and V is TRBV6-5, with 9 bases lining up with TRBD2. Trimming took 7 bases from V and 6 from J; bases not matched to a gene: 7. Germline lookup yields CDR1 MNHEY and CDR2 SVGAGI. CDR3 length: 14 residues. CDR3 region: CASTEAGGPNEQFF. DNA of the CDR3: TGTGCCAGCACGGAGGCGGGAGGGCCCAATGAGCAGTTCTTC.

CDR3 protein: CASSYSIMDRGQQYF. In nucleotides, the CDR3 is TGTGCCAGCAGTTACTCGATTATGGACAGGGGACAGCAGTACTTC. This sequence joins TRBV6-6 and TRBJ2-5; 9 bases agree with TRBD1. This CDR3 has 15 residues. V was clipped by 0 bases and J by 11 bases; unmatched bases: 10. Per germline, CDR1 MNHNY and CDR2 SVGAGI (reference sequence).

J is TRBJ2-2 and V is TRBV6-5; D is undetermined. The germline CDR1 and CDR2 sequences are MNHEY and SVGAGI. The CDR3 runs to 14 residues. Trimming pared 4 bases from V and 0 bases from J, leaving 6 bases between. CDR3 in DNA: TGTGCCAGCAGTTCGACACCGAACACCGGGGAGCTGTTTTTT. Its protein is CASSSTPNTGELFF.

The rearrangement uses TRBV11-2 and TRBJ2-7; weak D call: TRBD2 (5 bases). Looked up from germline, CDR1 is SGHAT and CDR2 is FQNNGV. V dropped 1 base and J dropped 6 bases, with 16 bases sitting between them. CDR3 length: 15 residues. CDR3: CASSLGGPFGGEQYF. CDR3 DNA sequence: TGTGCCAGCAGCTTAGGCGGGCCCTTTGGTGGCGAGCAGTACTTC. Looking up the rest from reference TRBV11-2 and TRBJ2-7 gives the full variable domain: EAGVAQSPRYKIIEKRQSVAFWCNPISGHATLYWYQQILGQGPKLLIQFQNNGVVDDSQLPKDRFSAERLKGVDSTLKIQPAKLEDSAVYLCASSLGGPFGGEQYFGPGTRLTVT.

The chain links TRBV2 to TRBJ2-2, with a tentative D call TRBD2 (6 bases). CDR3 length equals 14 residues. Germline assignment: CDR1 SNHLY and CDR2 FYNNEI. Trimming removed 11 bases at V and 6 bases at J, with 19 bases between. CDR3 in DNA: TGTGCCGGTAAAAGCGGGTACATAGCCGGGGAGCTGTTTTTT. It yields the protein CAGKSGYIAGELFF.

V usage is TRBV6-1 and J usage is TRBJ1-3; D might be TRBD1 (6 bases). CDR1 MNHNS and CDR2 SASEGT come from the germline V gene. Trimming took off 1 base at V and 2 bases at J, with 6 bases between the two ends. The CDR3 has 14 residues. The CDR3 loop reads CASSEGTAGNTIYF. The DNA for the CDR3 is TGTGCCAGCAGTGAAGGGACAGCTGGAAACACCATATATTTT.

The chain is built from TRBV7-8 and TRBJ2-7, with TRBD1 as a possible D gene (5 bases). The CDR3 sequence is 16 residues long. CDR1 is SGHVS, CDR2 FQNEAQ, per germline. The germline V and J ends were trimmed by 5 bases and 3 bases, with 20 bases remaining between them. The CDR3 protein is CASSAVQQTANYEQYF. The CDR3, as DNA: TGTGCCAGCAGCGCCGTTCAACAGACAGCAAACTACGAGCAGTACTTC.

The chain recombines TRBV9 with TRBJ2-7; 7 bases agree with TRBD1. Per germline, CDR1 SGDLS and CDR2 YYNGEE. Trimming removed 4 bases from V and 3 bases from J; junction bases left unmatched: 7. The CDR3 extends over 14 amino acids. The CDR3 sequence is CASSPGTESYEQYF. CDR3 bases: TGTGCCAGCAGCCCTGGGACAGAAAGCTACGAGCAGTACTTC. Using reference TRBV9 and TRBJ2-7 for the parts outside the CDR3, the full variable domain is DSGVTQTPKHLITATGQRVTLRCSPRSGDLSVYWYQQSLDQGLQFLIQYYNGEERAKGNILERFSAQQFPDLHSELNLSSLELGDSALYFCASSPGTESYEQYFGPGTRLTVT.

V gene TRBV19 combines with J gene TRBJ1-1; D perhaps matches TRBD1 (6 bases). This CDR3 is built from 13 residues. CDR1 LNHDA and CDR2 SQIVND come from the germline V gene (reference sequence). V dropped 4 bases and J dropped 7 bases, with 13 bases sitting between them. The CDR3 loop is CASSTPTGREAFF. The CDR3 region has the DNA TGTGCCAGTAGTACCCCGACAGGCCGTGAAGCTTTCTTT. The full variable domain, completed using reference TRBV19 and TRBJ1-1, is DGGITQSPKYLFRKEGQNVTLSCEQNLNHDAMYWYRQDPGQGLRLIYYSQIVNDFQKGDIAEGYSVSREKKESFPLTVTSAQKNPTAFYLCASSTPTGREAFFGQGTRLTVV.

The chain links TRBV28 to TRBJ1-5, with TRBD1 matching over 8 bases. The CDR3 consists of 15 residues. V shed 7 bases and J 0 bases; nucleotides not matched to a gene: 5. In germline, CDR1 is MDHEN, CDR2 SYDVKM. The CDR3 reads CASIPQGVSNQPQHF. CDR3 nucleotide sequence: TGTGCCAGCATTCCACAGGGGGTTAGCAATCAGCCCCAGCATTTT.

This chain uses TRBV18 with TRBJ1-2; tentatively, D is TRBD1 (5 bases). V was cut by 1 base and J by 0 bases, with 12 bases left in between. CDR1 and CDR2 from the germline V gene are KGHSH and LQKENI. The CDR3 extends over 16 amino acids. CDR3 loop: CASSPLGPPSNYGYTF. The CDR3 DNA sequence: TGTGCCAGCTCACCACTGGGGCCTCCCTCTAACTATGGCTACACCTTC.

The V gene is TRBV25-1, the J gene TRBJ1-1; D is ambiguous. The V gene's germline CDR1 is MGHDK and CDR2 SYGVNS. The length of the CDR3 is 14 residues. V lost 8 bases and J lost 2, with 15 bases in between. The CDR3 bases are TGTGCCAGCGCCCCCCTTGGACTCAACACTGAAGCTTTCTTT. Its translation is CASAPLGLNTEAFF.

The V call is TRBV6-6, the J call TRBJ1-2; possibly TRBD1 for D (5 bases). Germline V gene data show CDR1 as MNHNY and CDR2 as SVGAGI (reference sequence). The CDR3 covers 13 residues. Trimming stripped 2 bases from V and 5 bases from J, with 9 bases between. CDR3 sequence (DNA): TGTGCCAGCAGTTACGACAGAGCTTATGGCTACACCTTC. Its protein product is CASSYDRAYGYTF.

The J gene is TRBJ2-7, the V gene TRBV7-2; D not certain. The CDR3 contains 17 residues. Trimming pared 2 bases from V and 2 bases from J, leaving 19 bases between. Germline V gene sequence: CDR1 SGHTA, CDR2 FQGNSA. The CDR3 here is CASSLKSAEYYPYEQYF. The CDR3 bases are TGTGCCAGCAGCTTAAAATCGGCGGAGTACTATCCCTACGAGCAGTACTTC.

The chain joins TRBV4-1 to TRBJ1-3; D possibly corresponds to TRBD1 (5 bases). Trimming shortened V by 3 bases and J by 0 bases, and 12 bases separated the two germline ends. The CDR3 spans 16 residues. The germline V gene has CDR1 MGHRA and CDR2 YSYEKL. The CDR3 bases are TGCGCCAGCAGCCACGGGGGGATAGACTCTGGAAACACCATATATTTT. Translation gives CASSHGGIDSGNTIYF.

The rearrangement joins TRBV28 to TRBJ2-3, with 13 bases aligning to TRBD2. V lost 6 bases and J lost 5; bases outside the gene matches: 8. CDR3 size: 16 residues. The germline V gene has CDR1 MDHEN and CDR2 SYDVKM. The CDR3 sequence is CASSIGTSGTLDTQYF. The DNA for the CDR3 is TGTGCCAGCAGCATCGGGACTAGCGGGACCCTAGATACGCAGTATTTT. The full variable domain, its missing parts supplied by reference TRBV28 and TRBJ2-3, is DVKVTQSSRYLVKRTGEKVFLECVQDMDHENMFWYRQDPGLGLRLIYFSYDVKMKEKGDIPEGYSVSREKKERFSLILESASTNQTSMYLCASSIGTSGTLDTQYFGPGTRLTVL.

The rearrangement uses TRBV19 and TRBJ1-1; 11 bases agree with TRBD1. J gave up 5 bases and V 8 bases, and 13 bases lay outside the gene matches. The CDR3 is made up of 16 amino acids. CDR1 is LNHDA and CDR2 is SQIVND in the germline V gene (reference sequence). The CDR3 here is CASAPSPGQGVTEAFF. CDR3 in DNA: TGTGCCAGTGCCCCGAGTCCGGGACAGGGGGTAACTGAAGCTTTCTTT.

The chain joins TRBV19 to TRBJ2-5, with 8 nucleotides matching TRBD2. The CDR3 spans 13 residues. The trim removed 7 bases at V and 11 bases at J, leaving 12 bases unmatched. Germline V gene sequence: CDR1 LNHDA, CDR2 SQIVND (reference sequence). The CDR3 DNA is TGTGCCAGTACCCGTGGACTAGCCGGGGAGCAGTACTTC. It specifies CASTRGLAGEQYF. The variable domain in full, with the rest retrieved from reference TRBV19 and TRBJ2-5, is DGGITQSPKYLFRKEGQNVTLSCEQNLNHDAMYWYRQDPGQGLRLIYYSQIVNDFQKGDIAEGYSVSREKKESFPLTVTSAQKNPTAFYLCASTRGLAGEQYFGPGTRLLVL.

The chain carries TRBV7-2 and TRBJ1-5; 8 positions match TRBD1. Germline V lookup: CDR1 SGHTA, CDR2 FQGNSA. V gave up 2 bases and J gave up 8 bases; unmatched junction bases: 8. This CDR3 is built from 15 residues. CDR3 bases: TGTGCCAGCAGCTTACCTGGACAGGGAATTAAGCCCCAGCATTTT. This sequence encodes CASSLPGQGIKPQHF. Full variable domain (remainder filled in from reference TRBV7-2 and TRBJ1-5): GAGVSQSPSNKVTEKGKDVELRCDPISGHTALYWYRQSLGQGLEFLIYFQGNSAPDKSGLPSDRFSAERTGGSVSTLTIQRTQQEDSAVYLCASSLPGQGIKPQHFGDGTRLSIL.

The chain combines TRBV19 with TRBJ2-5; the match to TRBD2 covers 12 bases. The J segment lost 4 bases and the V segment lost 4 bases, leaving 4 bases of the junction unmatched. The CDR3 runs 15 residues. Germline CDR1 reads LNHDA; CDR2 reads SQIVND (reference sequence). CDR3 loop: CASSRTSGTPETQYF. The DNA of the CDR3 is TGTGCCAGTAGTAGGACTAGCGGGACCCCAGAGACCCAGTACTTC.